This is a list of T cell receptor beta chains from one sample in a study of response to subunit inactivated influenza vaccine. From the RT-PCR reads, TCRdb called clonotypes with MiXCR, one entry per CDR3 protein. The sample records roughly 650,000 distinct CDR3 sequences, roughly 15% being singletons. The sample consisted of PBMCs from blood, taken roughly 2 weeks before vaccination. The receptor source for this set is a man between 50 and 59 years old who received an inactivated influenza vaccine. CDR3s include the opening cysteine and the closing phenylalanine or tryptophan. The D gene is left open where the match is weak. Some rows have no size entry. The others give once, few or many, or a class for an expanded clone.

abundance	d_gene	v_gene	j_gene	CDR3aa	CDR3nt
many	-	TRBV11-2	TRBJ2-3	CASSPGRDTQYF	TGTGCCAGCAGCCCAGGAAGAGATACGCAGTATTTT
few	-	TRBV25-1	TRBJ2-7	CASSEGTPEEQYF	TGTGCCAGCAGTGAAGGGACACCGGAGGAGCAGTACTTC
many	TRBD1	TRBV4-2	TRBJ1-1	CASSQYLTGAMNTEAFF	TGTGCCAGCAGCCAATATTTGACAGGGGCGATGAACACTGAAGCTTTCTTT
few	-	TRBV7-8	TRBJ2-3	CASSLILGGTDTQYF	TGTGCCAGCAGCCTTATTCTGGGGGGCACAGATACGCAGTATTTT
-	-	TRBV20-1	TRBJ2-1	CSARDLYSSSYNEQFF	TGCAGTGCTAGAGATCTCTATTCGAGCTCCTACAATGAGCAGTTCTTC
few	TRBD1	TRBV29-1	TRBJ2-1	CSVEDPGQRYNEQFF	TGCAGCGTTGAAGACCCGGGACAGCGATACAATGAGCAGTTCTTC
many	TRBD2	TRBV12-3/TRBV12-4	TRBJ2-7	CASSLVPGGEQYF	TGTGCCAGCAGTTTAGTACCGGGAGGCGAGCAGTACTTC
-	-	TRBV2	TRBJ1-1	CASDLDSEAFF	TGTGCCAGTGACCTAGACAGTGAAGCTTTCTTT
-	TRBD2	TRBV29-1	TRBJ2-1	CSVFDYGTINEQFF	TGCAGCGTCTTTGACTACGGGACTATAAATGAGCAGTTCTTC
few	-	TRBV7-2	TRBJ1-2	CASRAGGTLYGYTF	TGTGCCAGCAGGGCTGGAGGGACGCTCTATGGCTACACCTTC
few	-	TRBV6-5	TRBJ2-2	CASSLEGPNTGELFF	TGTGCCAGCAGTTTAGAGGGGCCGAACACCGGGGAGCTGTTTTTT
-	-	TRBV6-5	TRBJ2-7	CASSYSGRPLVYEQYF	TGTGCCAGCAGTTACTCGGGTCGGCCTCTTGTCTACGAGCAGTACTTC
few	TRBD2	TRBV20-1	TRBJ2-5	CSVPPLVGGRETQYF	TGCAGCGTCCCTCCCTTGGTGGGAGGGCGCGAGACCCAGTACTTC
few	-	TRBV6-5	TRBJ2-7	CASSSPSISPSYEQYF	TGTGCCAGCAGTTCCCCCAGTATCTCGCCGAGCTACGAGCAGTACTTC
many	TRBD2	TRBV7-3	TRBJ2-3	CASSTRTSGTSTDTQYF	TGTGCCAGCAGTACTCGGACTAGCGGGACTAGCACAGATACGCAGTATTTT
-	-	TRBV20-1	TRBJ2-5	CSASWAGRRNQETQYF	TGCAGTGCTAGTTGGGCAGGGCGGAGGAACCAAGAGACCCAGTACTTC
many	-	TRBV11-2	TRBJ2-1	CASSLFLGGGTLDEQFF	TGTGCCAGCAGCTTATTTCTTGGGGGTGGCACTTTGGATGAGCAGTTCTTC
many	-	TRBV29-1	TRBJ1-5	CSVQREGQPQHF	TGCAGCGTTCAAAGGGAGGGACAGCCCCAGCATTTT
few	-	TRBV18	TRBJ2-5	CASSQYRDTETQYF	TGTGCCAGCTCACAGTACAGGGACACCGAGACCCAGTACTTC
few	-	TRBV6-1	TRBJ2-1	CASILKGGYNEQFF	TGTGCCAGCATATTGAAAGGGGGGTACAATGAGCAGTTCTTC
few	-	TRBV4-2	TRBJ2-1	CASSQVKDNEQFF	TGTGCCAGCAGCCAAGTAAAGGATAATGAGCAGTTCTTC
few	TRBD1	TRBV4-3	TRBJ1-2	CASSQVTGGSRSYGYTF	TGCGCCAGCAGCCAAGTTACAGGGGGCTCGCGCTCCTATGGCTACACCTTC
many	-	TRBV7-2	TRBJ1-6	CASSLTGGSPLHF	TGTGCCAGCAGCTTAACTGGGGGGTCACCCCTCCACTTT
few	-	TRBV6-5	TRBJ2-7	CASSYGGWTYEQYF	TGTGCCAGCAGTTACGGGGGATGGACCTACGAGCAGTACTTC
many	-	TRBV20-1	TRBJ1-2	CSAKRGNYGYTF	TGCAGTGCTAAACGGGGCAACTATGGCTACACCTTC
-	TRBD2	TRBV28	TRBJ2-1	CASSTGLAGGPANEQFF	TGTGCCAGCAGTACGGGACTAGCGGGAGGGCCTGCCAATGAGCAGTTCTTC
few	TRBD2	TRBV7-9	TRBJ2-7	CASSSAGVAYEQYF	TGTGCCAGCAGCTCCGCGGGAGTAGCTTACGAGCAGTACTTC
-	-	TRBV4-3	TRBJ1-2	CASSQDGYRAFTF	TGCGCCAGCAGCCAAGATGGGTACCGGGCTTTCACCTTC
-	TRBD2	TRBV20-1	TRBJ2-1	CSARPGLAEGEQFF	TGCAGTGCTAGGCCGGGACTAGCAGAGGGCGAGCAGTTCTTC
many	TRBD1	TRBV28	TRBJ1-1	CASSQGGTNTEAFF	TGTGCCAGCAGCCAGGGGGGGACGAACACTGAAGCTTTCTTT
few	-	TRBV24-1	TRBJ2-7	CATSGDSYEQYF	TGTGCCACCAGTGGCGACAGCTACGAGCAGTACTTC